The subject of this entry is one TCR beta chain. Original handling: It was from reference gene primer amplification that nucleated cell counts were estimated. Assay used: immunoSEQ multiplex PCR; TCRdb lists only in-frame clones, some missing. V, J and clone size are those of that table, while D and trimming were read from the DNA. The data show under 200,000 clones, about four fifths seen once. The data were taken from a study of blood T cell repertoires in COVID-19. The CDR3 length is 18 residues. The ends were cut back, 3 bases at V and 8 bases at J, with 28 bases in the middle. CDR1 and CDR2 from the germline V gene are KGHSH and LQKENI.

The sample taken for sequencing was peripheral blood. The rearrangement uses TRBV18 and TRBJ1-2; D gene unclear. This clonotype was obtained from a man between 18 and 35 years old with active or convalescent COVID-19. In nucleotides, the CDR3 is TGTGCCAGCTCACCTTTTTCGGTCCGCACTCGTCCGGGGAGGGGCTACACCTTC. It yields the protein CASSPFSVRTRPGRGYTF.